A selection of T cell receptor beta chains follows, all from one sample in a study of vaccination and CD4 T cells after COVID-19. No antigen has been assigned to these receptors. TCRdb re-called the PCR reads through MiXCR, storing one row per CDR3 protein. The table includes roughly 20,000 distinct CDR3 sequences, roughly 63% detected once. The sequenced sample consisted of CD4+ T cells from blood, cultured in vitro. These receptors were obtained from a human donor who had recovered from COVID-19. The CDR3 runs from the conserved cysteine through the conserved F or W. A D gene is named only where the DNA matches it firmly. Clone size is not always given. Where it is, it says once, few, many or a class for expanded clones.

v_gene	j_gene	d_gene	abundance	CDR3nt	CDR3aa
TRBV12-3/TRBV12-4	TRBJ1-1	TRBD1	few	TGTGCCAGCAGGCCTGACAGGGGTCACACTGAAGCTTTCTTT	CASRPDRGHTEAFF
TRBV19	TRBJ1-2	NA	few	TGTGCCAGTAGTATTGGGGTTTCCTATGGCTACACCTTC	CASSIGVSYGYTF
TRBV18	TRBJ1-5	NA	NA	TGTGCCAGCTCACCAGGCACCGGTGGTAATCAGCCCCAGCATTTT	CASSPGTGGNQPQHF
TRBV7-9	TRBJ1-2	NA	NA	TGTGCCAGCAGCCCAGGGCGGGGTGGCTACACCTTC	CASSPGRGGYTF
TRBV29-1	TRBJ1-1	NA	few	TGCAGCGTTGAAGACACAGTGCGGACTGAAGCTTTCTTT	CSVEDTVRTEAFF
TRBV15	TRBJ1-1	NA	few	TGTGCCACCAGCAGAGATTATCGATCAGTTGAAGCTTTCTTT	CATSRDYRSVEAFF
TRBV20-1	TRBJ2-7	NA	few	TGCAGTGCCATACGCTCAGGGGTCTACGAGCAGTACTTC	CSAIRSGVYEQYF
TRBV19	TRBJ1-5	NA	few	TGTGCCAGTAGTATACAGGGCTCCAGCAATCAGCCCCAGCATTTT	CASSIQGSSNQPQHF
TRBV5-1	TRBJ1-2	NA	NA	TGCGCCAGCAGTCAGGCCCCCGGGGATCTCTATGGCTACACCTTC	CASSQAPGDLYGYTF
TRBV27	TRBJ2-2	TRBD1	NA	TGTGCCAGCAGTTTGGACAGGTACACCGGGGAGCTGTTTTTT	CASSLDRYTGELFF
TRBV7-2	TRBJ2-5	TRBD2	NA	TGTGCCAGCAGCAAAAGCCCCACTAGCGAGGAGACCCAGTACTTC	CASSKSPTSEETQYF
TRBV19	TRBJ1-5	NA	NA	TGTGCCAGTAGTATAAACCTCCAGGGAGGGAATCAGCCCCAGCATTTT	CASSINLQGGNQPQHF
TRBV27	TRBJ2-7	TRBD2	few	TGTGCCAGCCGGAGACGGCTCAGCGGGAGGGCCTACGAGCAGTACTTC	CASRRRLSGRAYEQYF
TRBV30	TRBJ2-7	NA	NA	TGTGCCTGGGGGACTGTATTCGGACGAGGAGCTTCCTACGAGCAGTACTTC	CAWGTVFGRGASYEQYF
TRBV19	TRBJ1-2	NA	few	TGTGCCAGTAGTGACACTTTCTCTAACTATGGCTACACCTTC	CASSDTFSNYGYTF
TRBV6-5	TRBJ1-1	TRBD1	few	TGTGCCAGCAGTTCCCCCGGACAGGGAGACACTGAAGCTTTCTTT	CASSSPGQGDTEAFF
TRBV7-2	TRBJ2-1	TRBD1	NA	TGTGCCAGCAGCTCCAACAGGGGGCTGGATGAGCAGTTCTTC	CASSSNRGLDEQFF
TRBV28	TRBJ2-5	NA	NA	TGTGCCAGCAGCCAGAGCCGAACCCAGTACTTC	CASSQSRTQYF
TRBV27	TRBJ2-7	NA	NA	TGTGCCAGCAGTTTATCTACGCGGGGAAATCAACACCTACTCTCCTACGAGCAGTACTTC	CASSLSTRGNQHLLSYEQYF
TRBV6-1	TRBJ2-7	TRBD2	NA	TGTGCCAGCAGGACTAGCGGGAGGGCCGACGAGCAGTACTTC	CASRTSGRADEQYF
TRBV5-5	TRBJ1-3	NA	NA	TGTGCCAGCAGCGCTGTGGGGACCCCCCTGAACACCATATATTTT	CASSAVGTPLNTIYF
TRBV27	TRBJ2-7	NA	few	TGTGCCAGCGCGCTGGGGGTGGGGCGCTCCTCCTACGAGCAGTACTTC	CASALGVGRSSYEQYF
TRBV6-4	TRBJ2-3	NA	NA	TGTGCCAGCAGCGCGGCCCAGGGGGATACGCAGTATTTT	CASSAAQGDTQYF
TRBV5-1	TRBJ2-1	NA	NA	TGCGCCAGCAGCGCCGGGACCCCAGACAATGAGCAGTTCTTC	CASSAGTPDNEQFF
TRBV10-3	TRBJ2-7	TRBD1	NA	TGTGCCATCAGACTCCGGGACAGGGGGCCTGAGCAGTACTTC	CAIRLRDRGPEQYF
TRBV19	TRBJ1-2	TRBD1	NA	TGTGCCAGTAGTGTTACCGGGACAGGGATGAATGGCTACACCTTC	CASSVTGTGMNGYTF
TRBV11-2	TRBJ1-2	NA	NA	TGTGCCAGCAGCTTCTCCGGGACTGATAACTATGGCTACACCTTC	CASSFSGTDNYGYTF
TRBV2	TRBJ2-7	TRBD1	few	TGTGCCAGCAGCGGACAGGTATACGAGCAGTACTTC	CASSGQVYEQYF
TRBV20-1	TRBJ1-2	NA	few	TGCAGTGCTAGTTCAGGGGAGAGCTATGGCTACACCTTC	CSASSGESYGYTF
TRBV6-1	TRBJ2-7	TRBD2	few	TGTGCCAGCAGACCATACGGGAGGACCGCCGGCGAGCAGTACTTC	CASRPYGRTAGEQYF
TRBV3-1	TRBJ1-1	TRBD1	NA	TGTGCCAGCAGCCTCAGACAGGGGGGAAGCACTGAAGCTTTCTTT	CASSLRQGGSTEAFF
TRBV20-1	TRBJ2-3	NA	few	TGCAGTGCTAGATCGGGGGGAGGGGGAACAGATACGCAGTATTTT	CSARSGGGGTDTQYF
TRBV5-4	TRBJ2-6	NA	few	TGTGCCAGCAGCTTGGGTCAGATCCTCTCTGGGGCCAACGTCCTGACTTTC	CASSLGQILSGANVLTF
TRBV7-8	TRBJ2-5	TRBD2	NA	TGTGCCAGCAGCTTACGGGAGGCGGAGACCCAGTACTTC	CASSLREAETQYF
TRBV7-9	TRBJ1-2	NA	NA	TGTGCCAGCAGCTTAAGCAGGGCTAACTATGGCTACACCTTC	CASSLSRANYGYTF
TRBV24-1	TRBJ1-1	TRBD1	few	TGTGCCACCAGTGATCCCGGACAGGGTGGGCCTTTCTTT	CATSDPGQGGPFF
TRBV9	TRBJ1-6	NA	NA	TGTGCCAGCAGCGTCTCGAGTGATTCACCCCTCCACTTT	CASSVSSDSPLHF
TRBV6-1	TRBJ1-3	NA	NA	TGTGCCAGCAGTGGTTCTGGAAACACCATATATTTT	CASSGSGNTIYF
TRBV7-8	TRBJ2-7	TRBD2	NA	TGTGCCAGCACCCACAGCGGGGCGTTCTCCTACGAGCAGTACTTC	CASTHSGAFSYEQYF
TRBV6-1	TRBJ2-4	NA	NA	TGTGCCAGTCGCGGGTCCTACAACGAAAACATTCAGTACTTC	CASRGSYNENIQYF
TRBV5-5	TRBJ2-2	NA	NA	TGTGCCAGCAGAAGGGGCGGGCGCGGCACCGGGGAGCTGTTTTTT	CASRRGGRGTGELFF
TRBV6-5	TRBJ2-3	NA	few	TGTGCCAGCAGTTACCTGCAGGGGTCTAACCTTGGTACGCAGTATTTT	CASSYLQGSNLGTQYF
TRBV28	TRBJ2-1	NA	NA	TGTGCCAGCAGTTTAGTACATAGCGGATTATACAATGAGCAGTTCTTC	CASSLVHSGLYNEQFF
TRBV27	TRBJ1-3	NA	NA	TGTGCCAGCAGTTCCGCGCTAGCTGGAAACACCATATATTTT	CASSSALAGNTIYF
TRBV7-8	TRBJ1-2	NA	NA	TGTGCCAGCAGCCCGGGCCCCTATGGCTACACCTTC	CASSPGPYGYTF
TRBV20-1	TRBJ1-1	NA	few	TGCAGTGCTAGGCCGGGACACAGAATGAACACTGAAGCTTTCTTT	CSARPGHRMNTEAFF